A single sample gave rise to the 12 T cell receptor beta chains below, sequenced in a study of cytomegalovirus exposure and HLA in healthy donors. PCR used 60 Vbeta primers and 13 Jbeta primers. Assay: immunoSEQ multiplex PCR; the TCRdb copy retains only in-frame clones and omits some. The profile shows under 300,000 clones, about nine tenths of them singletons. Sequenced: PBMCs. The origin of the receptors is a man in his forties in good health and CMV-seropositive.

This clone showed up just once. The V and J genes are TRBV7-6 and TRBJ1-2; D not certain. This CDR3 region has 16 residues. From germline, CDR1 is SGHVS and CDR2 FNYEAQ. V lost 1 base and J 7 bases, leaving 19 bases between the germline ends. CDR3 region: CASSLEAGGTGSGYTF. For the CDR3, the DNA is TGTGCCAGCAGCTTAGAGGCCGGCGGAACGGGGTCTGGCTACACCTTC.

The rearrangement uses TRBV10-3 and TRBJ1-1; 10 nucleotides align to TRBD1. Germline V CDR1 and CDR2: ENHRY, SYGVKD. V was pared by 9 bases and J by 3 bases, with 4 bases of the junction left unmatched. CDR3 length: 13 residues. The CDR3 DNA reads TGTGCCATAGCCGGGACAGGGGACACTGAAGCTTTCTTT. This encodes CAIAGTGDTEAFF.

The rearrangement links TRBV27 to TRBJ2-1, with TRBD2 matching 11 bases. Per the germline V gene, CDR1 is MNHEY and CDR2 is SMNVEV (reference sequence). The junction had 9 bases not matched to a gene; V was cut back by 6 bases and J by 8 bases. This CDR3 contains 15 residues. CDR3 protein: CASSVAGGPAHEQFF. CDR3 coding DNA: TGTGCCAGCAGCGTAGCGGGAGGGCCGGCGCATGAGCAGTTCTTC.

V and J are TRBV11-2 and TRBJ2-1; 7 bases agree with TRBD2. The V gene's germline CDR1 is SGHAT and CDR2 FQNNGV. With 4 bases clipped from V and 6 bases from J, the junction kept 6 bases outside the gene matches. The length of the CDR3 is 14 residues. CDR3 amino acids: CASSSRGRVNEQFF. CDR3 sequence (DNA): TGTGCCAGCAGCTCCCGAGGGAGGGTCAATGAGCAGTTCTTC.

CDR3 bases: TGTGCCAGCAGTGAAGATATCGACGAGCAGTACTTC. It yields the protein CASSEDIDEQYF. The J gene is TRBJ2-7, the V gene TRBV2; D not resolved. The germline V gene encodes CDR1 SNHLY and CDR2 FYNNEI. The CDR3 length is 12 residues. V was trimmed by 1 base and J by 5 bases, leaving 6 bases between them.

V usage is TRBV19 and J usage is TRBJ1-1; 7 bases are shared with TRBD1. The CDR3 extends over 14 amino acids. With V trimmed by 5 bases and J by 1 base, 4 bases remained unmatched. Germline V gene sequence: CDR1 LNHDA, CDR2 SQIVND (reference sequence). The CDR3 is CASSWRGPNTEAFF. In nucleotides, the CDR3 is TGTGCCAGTAGTTGGAGGGGGCCGAACACTGAAGCTTTCTTT.

This chain connects TRBV27 to TRBJ2-1; D may be TRBD1 (6 bases). This CDR3 contains 15 residues. Germline V gives CDR1 MNHEY, CDR2 SMNVEV (reference sequence). The V end was cut by 10 bases, the J end by 0 bases, with 16 bases between. The CDR3 DNA reads as TGTGCCACCGCTTCCAGGGGTTTCTCCTACAATGAGCAGTTCTTC. Protein: CATASRGFSYNEQFF.

This chain connects TRBV4-1 to TRBJ1-3; 8 positions agree with TRBD1. Trimming took 3 bases from V and 4 from J; bases not matched to a gene: 8. CDR3 length: 16 amino acids. Looked up from germline, CDR1 is MGHRA and CDR2 is YSYEKL. CDR3 in amino acids: CASSQGQGAKGNTIYF. The CDR3 DNA is TGCGCCAGCAGCCAGGGGCAGGGGGCAAAAGGAAACACCATATATTTT.

The J gene is TRBJ2-5, the V gene TRBV5-1, with D maybe TRBD2 (7 bases). Germline loops: CDR1 SGHRS, CDR2 YFSETQ. The CDR3 is 16 amino acids. The V end lost 0 bases, the J end lost 1 base, and 13 bases lay between the germline ends. The CDR3 nucleotides read TGCGCCAGCAGCTTGGGAGGGGGGGAACTCCAAGAGACCCAGTACTTC. Protein product: CASSLGGGELQETQYF.

The rearrangement uses TRBV7-9 and TRBJ2-1; 11 bases map to TRBD2. This CDR3 is 15 amino acids long. The germline CDR1 and CDR2 sequences are SEHNR and FQNEAQ (reference sequence). The V and J ends lost 3 bases and 5 bases, in that order; junction bases with no gene match: 3. The CDR3 spells CASSFILAGDNEQFF. The CDR3, as DNA: TGTGCCAGCAGCTTCATACTAGCGGGAGACAATGAGCAGTTCTTC.

The gene calls are TRBV11-2 and TRBJ2-1; 8 nucleotides line up with TRBD2. This CDR3 contains 18 residues. The V gene's germline CDR1 is SGHAT and CDR2 FQNNGV. The V and J ends lost 5 bases and 8 bases, in that order; junction bases with no gene match: 20. The CDR3 bases are TGTGCCAGCAGCGCCAGAGGGGTCCTAGCGGGCATGTTGGATGAGCAGTTCTTC. Translating it yields CASSARGVLAGMLDEQFF.

This clone was observed once. The J gene is TRBJ2-1, the V gene TRBV7-2, with 8 bases lining up with TRBD1. Unmatched junction bases numbered 7, after V lost 4 bases and J lost 2 bases. Germline V gene lookup returns CDR1 SGHTA and CDR2 FQGNSA. There are 16 residues in the CDR3. CDR3 sequence (DNA): TGTGCCAGCAGCTCGACAGGGGCCGGAACCTACAATGAGCAGTTCTTC. It is translated as CASSSTGAGTYNEQFF.